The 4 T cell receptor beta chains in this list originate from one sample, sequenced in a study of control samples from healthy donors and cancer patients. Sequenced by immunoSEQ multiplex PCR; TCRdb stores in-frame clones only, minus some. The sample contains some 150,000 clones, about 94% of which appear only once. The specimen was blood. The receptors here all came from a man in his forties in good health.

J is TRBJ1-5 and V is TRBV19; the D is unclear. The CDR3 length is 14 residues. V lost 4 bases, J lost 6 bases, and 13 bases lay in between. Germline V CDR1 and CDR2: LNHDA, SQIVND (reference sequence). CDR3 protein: CASSSFGVSQPQHF. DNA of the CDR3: TGTGCCAGTAGTAGTTTCGGGGTAAGTCAGCCCCAGCATTTT.

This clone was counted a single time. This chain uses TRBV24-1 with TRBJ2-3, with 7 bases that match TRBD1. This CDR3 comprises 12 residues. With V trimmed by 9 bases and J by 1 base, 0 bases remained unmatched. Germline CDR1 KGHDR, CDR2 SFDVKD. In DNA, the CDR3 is TGTGCCACCGGGACAGGCACAGATACGCAGTATTTT. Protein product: CATGTGTDTQYF.

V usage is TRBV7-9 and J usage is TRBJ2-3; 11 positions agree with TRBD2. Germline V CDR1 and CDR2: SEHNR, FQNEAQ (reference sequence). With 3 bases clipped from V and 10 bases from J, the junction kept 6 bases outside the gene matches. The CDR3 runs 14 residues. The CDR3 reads CASSFGTSGAPQYF. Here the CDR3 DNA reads TGTGCCAGCAGCTTCGGGACTAGCGGTGCGCCGCAGTATTTT.

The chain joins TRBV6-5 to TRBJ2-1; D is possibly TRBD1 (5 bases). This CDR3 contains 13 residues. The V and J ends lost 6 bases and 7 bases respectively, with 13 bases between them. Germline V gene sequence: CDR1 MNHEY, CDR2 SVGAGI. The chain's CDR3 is CASRQAGWNEQFF. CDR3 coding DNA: TGTGCCAGCAGACAGGCAGGCTGGAATGAGCAGTTCTTC.